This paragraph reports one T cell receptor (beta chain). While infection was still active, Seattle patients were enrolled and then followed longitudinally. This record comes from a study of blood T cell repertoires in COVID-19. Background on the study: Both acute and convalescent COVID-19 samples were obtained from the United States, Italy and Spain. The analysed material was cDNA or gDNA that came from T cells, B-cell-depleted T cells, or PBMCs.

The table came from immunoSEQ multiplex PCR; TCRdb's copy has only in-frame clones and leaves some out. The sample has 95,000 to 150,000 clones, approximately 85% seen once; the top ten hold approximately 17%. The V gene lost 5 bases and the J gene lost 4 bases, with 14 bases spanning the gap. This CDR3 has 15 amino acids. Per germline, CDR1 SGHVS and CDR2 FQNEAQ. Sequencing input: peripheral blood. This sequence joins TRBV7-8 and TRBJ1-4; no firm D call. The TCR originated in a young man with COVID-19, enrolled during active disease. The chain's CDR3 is CASSRVEAINEKLFF. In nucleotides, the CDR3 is TGTGCCAGCAGCCGGGTTGAGGCTATTAATGAAAAACTGTTTTTT.